Listed below are T cell receptor beta chains from one sample, sequenced in a study of T cells expressing NK-cell markers. Reprocessing the 5' RACE reads, TCRdb reports a single entry for every CDR3 protein and omits DNA. The listing records about 440,000 distinct CDR3 sequences. Sequenced material: blood T cells: a sorted CD56 or NKG2C T cell subset, CD4+ or CD8+ T cells, or bulk PBMC T cells (not recorded which). The receptors shown here come from a woman aged 18 to 69 in good health. Each CDR3 is given with its conserved first and last residue. The order of the fields is J gene, V gene, CDR3 protein.

>TRBJ1-4|TRBV20-1
CSATTTGSLNEKLFF
>TRBJ2-7|TRBV18
CASSPRRGDRGYEQYF
>TRBJ2-3|TRBV7-9
CASSNPTSPAGPDTQYF
>TRBJ2-1|TRBV19
CASSPTNLGYNEQFF
>TRBJ2-1|TRBV5-1
CASMSNQGYNEQFF
>TRBJ1-3|TRBV12-3/TRBV12-4
CAIPGGNSGNTIYF
>TRBJ2-1|TRBV30
CAWSVGGPSYNEQFF
>TRBJ2-3|TRBV9
CASSVGSADPKTQYF
>TRBJ1-1|TRBV18
CASSPRQGSEAFF
>TRBJ2-3|TRBV7-2
CASSTGWDKQYF
>TRBJ1-1|TRBV12-3/TRBV12-4
CASSFAGTGRFEAFF
>TRBJ1-1|TRBV6-2/TRBV6-3
CASTRANTEAFF
>TRBJ2-2|TRBV20-1
CSAIWVNTGELFF
>TRBJ1-2|TRBV28
CASSFFGAGYTF
>TRBJ2-5|TRBV18
CASSLLEGPETQYF
>TRBJ2-3|TRBV25-1
CASSTSGTWGTDTQYF
>TRBJ2-2|TRBV6-5
CASSYGDRGLELFF
>TRBJ2-1|TRBV27
CASSLSPFALNEQFF
>TRBJ2-1|TRBV12-5
CASGTDSYNEQFF
>TRBJ2-1|TRBV6-5
CASSYGGSRVNEQFF
>TRBJ2-7|TRBV4-3
CASSQGVGQIYEQYF
>TRBJ2-7|TRBV20-1
CSAKSTSGTPFSHEQYF
>TRBJ2-1|TRBV7-2
CASSGLQGKVQFF
>TRBJ1-1|TRBV6-5
CASSTNTEAFF
>TRBJ2-3|TRBV6-5
CASSYKGLVSTDTQYF
>TRBJ2-5|TRBV4-3
CASSQDWPSGETQYF
>TRBJ2-3|TRBV20-1
CSDLEGGTDTQYF
>TRBJ1-3|TRBV12-3/TRBV12-4
CASRTGQGASGNTIYF
>TRBJ2-7|TRBV20-1
CSARDYRRRYEQYF
>TRBJ2-5|TRBV7-8
CASSSNGLAQSF
>TRBJ2-3|TRBV20-1
CSANLLMGGITDTQYF